A selection of T cell receptor beta chains follows, all from one sample in a study of early T cells in non-severe SARS-CoV-2 infection. MiXCR, applied by TCRdb to the 5' RACE reads, yields one record per CDR3 protein. Of around 44,000 distinct CDR3 sequences detected, over 7.5% appear once; the ten largest clones hold over 6.5%. The specimen was whole blood. The receptors stem from an adult who was a healthcare worker with PCR-confirmed SARS-CoV-2 infection or an uninfected control (not recorded which). Each CDR3 is given with its conserved first and last residue.

CDR3 protein | J gene | V gene
CASSFKENTEAFF | TRBJ1-1 | TRBV28
CASTRGPGLAVNEQFF | TRBJ2-1 | TRBV6-5
CASSSEAGWGDTEAFF | TRBJ1-1 | TRBV11-2
CSAWGFRTSGKDNEQFF | TRBJ2-1 | TRBV20-1
CSVDGDIQYF | TRBJ2-4 | TRBV29-1
CASSYEGLGGSYNEQFF | TRBJ2-1 | TRBV7-3
CASSQDYGGGPSEQYF | TRBJ2-7 | TRBV3-1
CASHRDPSGNTIYF | TRBJ1-3 | TRBV28
CASSHQRARTDTQYF | TRBJ2-3 | TRBV5-1
CAWSVPGGGQPQHF | TRBJ1-5 | TRBV30
CASSQTSGNTIYF | TRBJ1-3 | TRBV3-1
CSVALRTEAFF | TRBJ1-1 | TRBV29-1
CASSPSPGLADNEQFF | TRBJ2-1 | TRBV2
CSVGTGEQFF | TRBJ2-1 | TRBV29-1
CASSQGGSAYEQYF | TRBJ2-7 | TRBV4-2
CSGIKGHGETQYF | TRBJ2-5 | TRBV20-1
CASSLRRAYEQYF | TRBJ2-7 | TRBV7-8
CASSVERESDTQYF | TRBJ2-3 | TRBV2
CASSLTALGEQFF | TRBJ2-1 | TRBV7-6
CSVAEPSTDTQYF | TRBJ2-3 | TRBV29-1
CASSLGTSALSYEQYF | TRBJ2-7 | TRBV5-1
CASSRTGSVAQHF | TRBJ1-5 | TRBV12-3/TRBV12-4
CASSTPLRDIGTEKLFF | TRBJ1-4 | TRBV19
CASADNEKLFF | TRBJ1-4 | TRBV12-5
CSVSVAGLYEQYF | TRBJ2-7 | TRBV29-1
CASSASGYSYEQYF | TRBJ2-7 | TRBV25-1
CASSLEAGGAVAGELFF | TRBJ2-2 | TRBV7-6
CASSLAGYRGSYEQYF | TRBJ2-7 | TRBV7-9
CASRRDVEETQYF | TRBJ2-5 | TRBV6-6
CASSPRWGQNYEQYF | TRBJ2-7 | TRBV7-7
CASSRTGGIVGQPQHF | TRBJ1-5 | TRBV27
CASSSTGRGYTF | TRBJ1-2 | TRBV28
CASIPAGLAGGDTQYF | TRBJ2-3 | TRBV28
CASSRGAGGGDTQYF | TRBJ2-3 | TRBV27
CATSEGSGAYEQYF | TRBJ2-7 | TRBV27
CASSRGQEKNQPQHF | TRBJ1-5 | TRBV5-8
CASSPRDREESNYGYTF | TRBJ1-2 | TRBV7-9
CASSMGPNEQFF | TRBJ2-1 | TRBV19
CASCTPGNEQFF | TRBJ2-1 | TRBV6-6
CASRALKLAGGLNEQFF | TRBJ2-1 | TRBV2